This TCR beta chain originates from a study of cytomegalovirus exposure and HLA in healthy donors. TCRdb's table, derived via immunoSEQ multiplex PCR, lists solely in-frame clones and lacks some. Of 260,000 or so clones in the sample, over 75% were seen once. The CDR3 sequence is 12 residues long. With 7 bases removed from V and 1 base from J, the gap between germline ends came to 10 bases. Germline lookup yields CDR1 SQVTM and CDR2 ANQGSEA. Sequenced material: PBMCs. The clonotype originates from a woman between 18 and 29 years old in good health and CMV-seronegative. The gene calls are TRBV29-1 and TRBJ1-1; possible D gene TRBD1, 6 bases. The CDR3 DNA follows: TGCAGCGCGGACAGAGAGAACACTGAAGCTTTCTTT. This gives the protein CSADRENTEAFF. Variable domain in full (rest from reference TRBV29-1 and TRBJ1-1): SAVISQKPSRDICQRGTSLTIQCQVDSQVTMMFWYRQQPGQSLTLIATANQGSEATYESGFVIDKFPISRPNLTFSTLTVSNMSPEDSSIYLCSADRENTEAFFGQGTRLTVV.